This TCR beta chain originates from a study of blood T cell repertoires in COVID-19. Turning to the study itself: Samples representing acute and convalescent COVID-19 were sourced from the United States, Italy and Spain. PBMCs, B-cell-depleted T cells, or T cells were the source of the cDNA or gDNA that made up the material.

The CDR3 is 14 residues long. Trimming left V 3 bases short and J 3 bases short, with 9 bases between. In germline, CDR1 is LNHDA, CDR2 SQIVND (reference sequence). Per the original methods: Reference gene primers were amplified, and this amplification served to estimate nucleated cell counts. Generated by immunoSEQ multiplex PCR, the TCRdb table keeps only in-frame clones and is missing some. V, J and clone size are those of that table, while D and trimming were read from the DNA. The sample carries just over 300,000 clones, just under 90% recorded once. The sequencing sample was made of peripheral blood. The gene calls are TRBV19 and TRBJ1-5; D remains ambiguous. The sequence was obtained from a woman aged 30 to 39 with COVID-19, enrolled during active disease. CDR3 nucleotides: TGTGCCAGTAGTATGTCTGCTACCAATCAGCCCCAGCATTTT. This codes for CASSMSATNQPQHF. Full variable domain (missing parts from reference TRBV19 and TRBJ1-5): DGGITQSPKYLFRKEGQNVTLSCEQNLNHDAMYWYRQDPGQGLRLIYYSQIVNDFQKGDIAEGYSVSREKKESFPLTVTSAQKNPTAFYLCASSMSATNQPQHFGDGTRLSIL.